This section outlines one TCR beta chain sequence together with its context. No antigen is known for it. Sequencing used immunoSEQ v3.0 at survey level. Assay: immunoSEQ multiplex PCR; the TCRdb copy retains only in-frame clones and omits some. Of 29,000 or so clones listed, 94% are singletons. The sample is drawn from a study of long-term antiretroviral therapy in people with HIV. Study-wide points: It was not possible to obtain data on ART adherence, viral resistance or therapy changes.

The sample was unsorted PBMCs, taken around 7.4 years after starting antiretroviral therapy. This clonotype originated in a man in his forties or fifties with HIV.

The chain's CDR3 is CASSFGGSSYNEQFF. The CDR3 DNA sequence: TGTGCCAGCAGCTTCGGGGGGAGCTCCTACAATGAGCAGTTCTTC. This chain joins TRBV11-2 and TRBJ2-1, with 7 bases fitting TRBD2. This CDR3 is built from 15 residues. Looked up from germline, CDR1 is SGHAT and CDR2 is FQNNGV. V lost 3 bases, J lost 0 bases, and 2 bases stayed unmatched.